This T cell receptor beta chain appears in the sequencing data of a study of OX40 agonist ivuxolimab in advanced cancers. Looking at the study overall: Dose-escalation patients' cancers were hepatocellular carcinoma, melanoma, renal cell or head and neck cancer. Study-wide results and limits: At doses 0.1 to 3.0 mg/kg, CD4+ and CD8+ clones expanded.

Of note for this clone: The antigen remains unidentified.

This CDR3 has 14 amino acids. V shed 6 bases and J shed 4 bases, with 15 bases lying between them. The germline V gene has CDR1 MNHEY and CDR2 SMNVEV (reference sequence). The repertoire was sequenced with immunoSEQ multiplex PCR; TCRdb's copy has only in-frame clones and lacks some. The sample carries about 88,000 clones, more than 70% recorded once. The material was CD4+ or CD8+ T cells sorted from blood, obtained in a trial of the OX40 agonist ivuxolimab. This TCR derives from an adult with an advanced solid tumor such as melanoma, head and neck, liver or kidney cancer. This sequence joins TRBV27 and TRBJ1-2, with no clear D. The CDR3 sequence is CASRASQTPYGYTF. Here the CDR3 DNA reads TGTGCCAGCAGAGCCAGCCAAACTCCCTATGGCTACACCTTC.